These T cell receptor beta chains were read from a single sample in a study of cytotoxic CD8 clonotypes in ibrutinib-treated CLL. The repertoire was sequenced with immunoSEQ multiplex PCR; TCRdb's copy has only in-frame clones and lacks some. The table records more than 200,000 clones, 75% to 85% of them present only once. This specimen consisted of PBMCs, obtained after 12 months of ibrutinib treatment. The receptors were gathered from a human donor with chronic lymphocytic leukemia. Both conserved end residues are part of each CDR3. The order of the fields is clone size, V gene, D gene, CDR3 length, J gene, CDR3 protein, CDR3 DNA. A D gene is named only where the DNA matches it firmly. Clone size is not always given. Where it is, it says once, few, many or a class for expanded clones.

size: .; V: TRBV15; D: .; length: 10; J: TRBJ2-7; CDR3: CGWAVYEQYF; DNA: TGTGGGTGGGCAGTTTACGAGCAGTACTTC
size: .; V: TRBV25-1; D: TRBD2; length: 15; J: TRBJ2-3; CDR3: CASSDTGLAKDTQYF; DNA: TGTGCCAGCAGTGACACCGGACTAGCAAAAGATACGCAGTATTTT
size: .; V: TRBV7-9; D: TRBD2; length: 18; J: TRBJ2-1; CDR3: CASSLAASGGAFSNEQFF; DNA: TGTGCCAGCAGCTTAGCGGCTAGCGGGGGGGCTTTCTCCAATGAGCAGTTCTTC
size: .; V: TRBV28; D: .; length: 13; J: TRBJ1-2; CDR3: CASSGGAGYGYTF; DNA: TGTGCCAGCAGTGGCGGGGCAGGCTATGGCTACACCTTC
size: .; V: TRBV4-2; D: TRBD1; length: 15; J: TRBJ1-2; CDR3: CASSQDGQDRRGYTF; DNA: TGTGCCAGCAGCCAGGACGGACAGGATCGACGGGGCTACACCTTC
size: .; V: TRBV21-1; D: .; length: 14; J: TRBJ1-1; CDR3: CASPREGVDTEAFF; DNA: TGTGCCAGCCCGAGGGAGGGGGTGGACACTGAAGCTTTCTTT
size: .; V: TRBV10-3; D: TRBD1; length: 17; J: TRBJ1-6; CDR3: CAISERAGGSYNSPLHF; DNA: TGTGCCATCAGTGAACGGGCAGGGGGTTCCTATAATTCACCCCTCCACTTT
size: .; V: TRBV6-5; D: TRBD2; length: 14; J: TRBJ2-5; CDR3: CASSQLAGQETQYF; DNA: TGTGCCAGCAGTCAACTAGCGGGCCAAGAGACCCAGTACTTC
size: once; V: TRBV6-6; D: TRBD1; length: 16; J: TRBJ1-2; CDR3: CASSYDSGTGLGGYTF; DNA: TGTGCCAGCAGTTACGATTCCGGGACAGGGCTGGGAGGCTACACCTTC
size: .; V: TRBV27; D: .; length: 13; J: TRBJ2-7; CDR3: CASSLGSTYEQYF; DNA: TGTGCCAGCAGTCTCGGGAGTACTTACGAGCAGTACTTC
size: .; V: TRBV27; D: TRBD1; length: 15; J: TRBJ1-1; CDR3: CASSNQGASDTEAFF; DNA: TGTGCCAGCAGTAACCAGGGGGCGAGCGACACTGAAGCTTTCTTT
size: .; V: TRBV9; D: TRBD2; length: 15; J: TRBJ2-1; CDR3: CASSVALADYGEQFF; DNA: TGTGCCAGCAGCGTAGCCCTAGCGGACTATGGCGAGCAGTTCTTC
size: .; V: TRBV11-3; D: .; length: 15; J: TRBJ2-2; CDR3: CASSITGTNTGELFF; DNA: TGTGCCAGCAGCATAACCGGGACTAACACCGGGGAGCTGTTTTTT
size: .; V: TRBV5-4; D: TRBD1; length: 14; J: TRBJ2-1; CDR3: CASSRTDRDNEQFF; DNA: TGTGCCAGCAGCAGAACGGACAGGGACAATGAGCAGTTCTTC
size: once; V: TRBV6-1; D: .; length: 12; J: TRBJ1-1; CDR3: CASSDWGTEAFF; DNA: TGTGCCAGCAGTGATTGGGGAACTGAAGCTTTCTTT
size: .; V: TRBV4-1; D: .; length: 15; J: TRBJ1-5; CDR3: CASSQVGLRFEPQHF; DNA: TGCGCCAGCAGCCAAGTGGGGCTGCGATTTGAGCCCCAGCATTTT
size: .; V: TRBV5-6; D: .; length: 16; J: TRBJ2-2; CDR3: CASSSTQMANTGELFF; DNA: TGTGCCAGCAGCTCGACTCAAATGGCGAACACCGGGGAGCTGTTTTTT
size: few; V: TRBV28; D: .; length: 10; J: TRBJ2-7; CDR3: CASALGEQYF; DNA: TGTGCCAGCGCCCTCGGAGAGCAGTACTTC
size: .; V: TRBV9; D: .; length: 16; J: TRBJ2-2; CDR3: CASSSTGGGGTGELFF; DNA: TGTGCCAGCAGCTCCACGGGGGGCGGGGGCACCGGGGAGCTGTTTTTT
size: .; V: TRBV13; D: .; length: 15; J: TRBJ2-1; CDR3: CASSLGAGAYNEQFF; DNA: TGTGCCAGCAGCTTAGGGGCCGGGGCTTACAATGAGCAGTTCTTC
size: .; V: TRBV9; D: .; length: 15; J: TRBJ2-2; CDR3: CASSLVRDRGGELFF; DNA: TGTGCCAGCAGCTTAGTCAGGGATCGAGGCGGGGAGCTGTTTTTT
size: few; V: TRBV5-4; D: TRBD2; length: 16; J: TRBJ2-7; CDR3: CASSLARTSDMYEQYF; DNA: TGTGCCAGCAGCTTGGCTCGGACTAGCGACATGTACGAGCAGTACTTC
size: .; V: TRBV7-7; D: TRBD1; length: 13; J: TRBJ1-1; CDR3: CASSSGQDTEAFF; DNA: TGTGCTAGCAGCTCCGGACAGGACACTGAAGCTTTCTTT
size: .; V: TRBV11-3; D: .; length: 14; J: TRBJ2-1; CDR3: CASSLARDYNEQFF; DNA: TGTGCCAGCAGCTTAGCCCGGGACTACAATGAGCAGTTCTTC
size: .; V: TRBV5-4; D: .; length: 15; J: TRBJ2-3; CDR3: CASSLGNSETDTQYF; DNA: TGTGCCAGCAGTCTCGGGAACAGCGAGACAGATACGCAGTATTTT
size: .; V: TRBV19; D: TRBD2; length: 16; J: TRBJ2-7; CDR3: CASSIVAGDGSYEQYF; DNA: TGTGCCAGTAGTATAGTGGCGGGAGACGGATCGTACGAGCAGTACTTC
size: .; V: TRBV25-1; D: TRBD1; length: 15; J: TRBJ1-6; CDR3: CASSEWGTDNSPLHF; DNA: TGTGCCAGCAGTGAATGGGGGACAGATAATTCACCCCTCCACTTT
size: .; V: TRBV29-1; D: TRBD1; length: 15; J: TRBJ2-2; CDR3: CSVAWTGRNTGELFF; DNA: TGCAGCGTTGCCTGGACAGGGAGGAACACCGGGGAGCTGTTTTTT
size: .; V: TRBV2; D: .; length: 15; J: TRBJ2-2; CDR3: CASSGQGSNTGELFF; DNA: TGTGCCAGCAGTGGTCAGGGGTCGAACACCGGGGAGCTGTTTTTT
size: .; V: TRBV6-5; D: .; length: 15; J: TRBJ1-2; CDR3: CASSYGLQGMRGYTF; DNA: TGTGCCAGCAGTTACGGCCTTCAGGGGATGAGAGGCTACACCTTC
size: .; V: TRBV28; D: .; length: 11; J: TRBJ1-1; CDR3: CASRWVNEAFF; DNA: TGTGCCAGCAGGTGGGTCAATGAAGCTTTCTTT
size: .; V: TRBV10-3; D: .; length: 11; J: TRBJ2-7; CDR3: CATLDGYEQYF; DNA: TGTGCCACCTTAGACGGCTACGAGCAGTACTTC
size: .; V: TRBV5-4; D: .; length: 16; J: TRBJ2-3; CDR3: CASRPTGPTSTDTQYF; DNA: TGTGCCAGCAGACCAACAGGGCCTACTAGCACAGATACGCAGTATTTT
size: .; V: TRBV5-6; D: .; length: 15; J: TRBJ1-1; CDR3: CASSLGPGADTEAFF; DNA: TGTGCCAGCAGCTTGGGGCCGGGGGCTGACACTGAAGCTTTCTTT
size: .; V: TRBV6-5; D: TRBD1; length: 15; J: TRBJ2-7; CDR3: CASSSPGGSPYEQYF; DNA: TGTGCCAGCAGCTCCCCAGGGGGTAGCCCTTACGAGCAGTACTTC
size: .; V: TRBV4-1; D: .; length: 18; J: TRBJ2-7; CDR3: CASSQRTFRDPTSYEQYF; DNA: TGCGCCAGCAGCCAAAGAACTTTCCGGGACCCAACTTCCTACGAGCAGTACTTC
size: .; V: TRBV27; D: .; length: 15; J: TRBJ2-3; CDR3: CASSLSMAGSDTQYF; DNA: TGTGCCAGCAGTTTATCGATGGCAGGGTCAGATACGCAGTATTTT
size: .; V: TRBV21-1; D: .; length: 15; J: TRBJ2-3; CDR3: CASIQREASTDTQYF; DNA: TGTGCCAGCATCCAAAGGGAAGCTAGCACAGATACGCAGTATTTT
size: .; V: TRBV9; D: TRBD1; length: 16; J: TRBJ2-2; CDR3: CASSARQGAGTGELFF; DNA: TGTGCCAGCAGCGCACGACAGGGGGCTGGCACCGGGGAGCTGTTTTTT
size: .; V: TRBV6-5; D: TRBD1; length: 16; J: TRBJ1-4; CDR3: CASSYSIGQGGEKLFF; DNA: TGTGCCAGCAGTTACTCTATTGGACAGGGGGGCGAAAAACTGTTTTTT
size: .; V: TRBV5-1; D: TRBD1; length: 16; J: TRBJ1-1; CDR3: CASSLGDRGYNTEAFF; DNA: TGCGCCAGCAGCTTGGGGGACAGGGGCTATAACACTGAAGCTTTCTTT
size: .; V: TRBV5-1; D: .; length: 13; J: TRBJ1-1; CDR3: CASSLVGASEAFF; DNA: TGCGCCAGCAGCTTGGTGGGGGCGAGTGAAGCTTTCTTT
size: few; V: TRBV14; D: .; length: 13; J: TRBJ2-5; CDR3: CASSRIAGKTQYF; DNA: TGTGCCAGCAGCCGAATAGCAGGGAAGACCCAGTACTTC
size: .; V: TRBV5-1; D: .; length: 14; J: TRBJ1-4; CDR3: CASSLEGANEKLFF; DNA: TGCGCCAGCAGCTTGGAGGGGGCTAATGAAAAACTGTTTTTT
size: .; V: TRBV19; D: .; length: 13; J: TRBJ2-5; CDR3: CASKDTGAETQYF; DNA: TGTGCCAGTAAGGATACGGGAGCAGAGACCCAGTACTTC
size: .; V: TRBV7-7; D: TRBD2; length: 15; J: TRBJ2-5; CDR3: CASSLASGRVETQYF; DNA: TGTGCTAGCAGCTTAGCTAGCGGGAGAGTGGAGACCCAGTACTTC
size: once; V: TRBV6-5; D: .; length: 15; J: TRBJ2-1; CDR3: CASSRGDSSYNEQFF; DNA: TGTGCCAGCAGTCGCGGGGATAGCTCCTACAATGAGCAGTTCTTC
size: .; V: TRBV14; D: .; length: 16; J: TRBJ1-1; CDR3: CASSQDRNNRELEAFF; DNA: TGTGCCAGCAGCCAAGATCGTAACAACAGGGAACTTGAAGCTTTCTTT